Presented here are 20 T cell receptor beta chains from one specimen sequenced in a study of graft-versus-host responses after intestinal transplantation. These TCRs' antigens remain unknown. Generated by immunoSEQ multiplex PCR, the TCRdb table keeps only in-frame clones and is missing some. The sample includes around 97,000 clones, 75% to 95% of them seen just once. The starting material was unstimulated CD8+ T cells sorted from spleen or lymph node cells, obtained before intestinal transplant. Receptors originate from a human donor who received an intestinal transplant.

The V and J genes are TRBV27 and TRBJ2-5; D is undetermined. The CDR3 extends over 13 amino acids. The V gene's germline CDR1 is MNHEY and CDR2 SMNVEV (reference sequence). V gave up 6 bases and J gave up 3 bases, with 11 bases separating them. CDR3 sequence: CASRPEAEETQYF. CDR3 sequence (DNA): TGTGCCAGCAGGCCAGAGGCGGAAGAGACCCAGTACTTC.

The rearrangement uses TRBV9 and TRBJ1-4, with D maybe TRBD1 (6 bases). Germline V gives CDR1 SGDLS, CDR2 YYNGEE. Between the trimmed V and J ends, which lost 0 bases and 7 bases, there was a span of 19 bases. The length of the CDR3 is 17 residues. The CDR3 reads CASSVAPIAGAGEKLFF. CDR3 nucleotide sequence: TGTGCCAGCAGCGTAGCGCCGATAGCAGGGGCTGGTGAAAAACTGTTTTTT.

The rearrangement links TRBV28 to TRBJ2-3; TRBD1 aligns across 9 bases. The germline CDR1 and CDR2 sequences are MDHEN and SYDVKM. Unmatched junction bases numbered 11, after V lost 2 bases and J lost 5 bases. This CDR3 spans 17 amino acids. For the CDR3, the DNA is TGTGCCAGCAGTTTAACCATCGGGACAGGGAGGTTAGATACGCAGTATTTT. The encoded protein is CASSLTIGTGRLDTQYF.

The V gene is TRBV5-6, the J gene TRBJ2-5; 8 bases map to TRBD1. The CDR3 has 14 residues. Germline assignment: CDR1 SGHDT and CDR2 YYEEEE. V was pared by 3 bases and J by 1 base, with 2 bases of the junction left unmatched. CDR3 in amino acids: CASSWTGPQETQYF. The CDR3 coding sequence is TGTGCCAGCAGCTGGACAGGGCCCCAAGAGACCCAGTACTTC.

CDR3 loop: CASSDGREADTQYF. Written as DNA, the CDR3 is TGTGCCAGCAGTGACGGGCGGGAGGCAGATACGCAGTATTTT. V is TRBV6-4 and J is TRBJ2-3, with 8 bases that match TRBD2. Unmatched junction bases numbered 2, after V lost 2 bases and J lost 4 bases. The CDR3 has 14 amino acids. Germline loops: CDR1 MRHNA, CDR2 SNTAGT.

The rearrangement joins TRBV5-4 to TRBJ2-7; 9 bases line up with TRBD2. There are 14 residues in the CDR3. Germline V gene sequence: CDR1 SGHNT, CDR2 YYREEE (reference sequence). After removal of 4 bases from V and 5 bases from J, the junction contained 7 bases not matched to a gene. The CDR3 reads CASSPGTSTDEQYF. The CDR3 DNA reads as TGTGCCAGCAGCCCCGGGACTAGCACCGACGAGCAGTACTTC.

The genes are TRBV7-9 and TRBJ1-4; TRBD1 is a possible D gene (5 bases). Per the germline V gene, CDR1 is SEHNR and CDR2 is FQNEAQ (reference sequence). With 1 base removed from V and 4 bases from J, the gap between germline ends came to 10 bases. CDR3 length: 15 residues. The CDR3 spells CASSLVAGLNEKLFF. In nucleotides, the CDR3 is TGTGCCAGCAGCTTAGTGGCGGGACTTAATGAAAAACTGTTTTTT.

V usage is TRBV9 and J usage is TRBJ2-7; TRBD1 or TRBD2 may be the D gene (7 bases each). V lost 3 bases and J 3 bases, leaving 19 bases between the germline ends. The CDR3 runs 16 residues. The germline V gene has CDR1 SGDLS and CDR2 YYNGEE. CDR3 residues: CASSGGSGDRIYEQYF. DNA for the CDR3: TGTGCCAGCAGCGGGGGGAGCGGGGACAGAATCTACGAGCAGTACTTC.

CDR3 amino acids: CASRPWDSSGANVLTF. DNA for the CDR3: TGTGCCAGCAGACCCTGGGACAGCTCTGGGGCCAACGTCCTGACTTTC. This chain connects TRBV28 to TRBJ2-6, with 7 bases identical to TRBD1. The CDR3 covers 16 residues. J gave up 0 bases and V 6 bases, and 5 bases lay outside the gene matches. The germline V gene has CDR1 MDHEN and CDR2 SYDVKM.

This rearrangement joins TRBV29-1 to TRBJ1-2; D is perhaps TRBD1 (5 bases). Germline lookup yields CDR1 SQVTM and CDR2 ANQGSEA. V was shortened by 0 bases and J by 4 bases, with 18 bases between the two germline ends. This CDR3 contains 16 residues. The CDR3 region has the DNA TGCAGCGTTGAAGACCCGGGATCCGACAGTTTCTATGGCTACACCTTC. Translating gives CSVEDPGSDSFYGYTF.

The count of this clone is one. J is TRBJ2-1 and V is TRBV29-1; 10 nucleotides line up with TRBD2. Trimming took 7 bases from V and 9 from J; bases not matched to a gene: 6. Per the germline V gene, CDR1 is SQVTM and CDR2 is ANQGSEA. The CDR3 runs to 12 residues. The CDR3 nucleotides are TGCAGCGGAGCGGGAGGGCCACGTGAGCAGTTCTTC. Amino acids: CSGAGGPREQFF.

The CDR3 here is CASSESTGGFF. CDR3 nucleotides: TGCGCCAGCAGTGAGTCGACGGGGGGATTCTTC. The chain uses TRBV10-2 and TRBJ2-1; 7 nucleotides match TRBD2. The CDR3 runs 11 residues. V shed 0 bases and J 16 bases; nucleotides not matched to a gene: 3. Germline CDR1 WSHSY, CDR2 SAAADI.

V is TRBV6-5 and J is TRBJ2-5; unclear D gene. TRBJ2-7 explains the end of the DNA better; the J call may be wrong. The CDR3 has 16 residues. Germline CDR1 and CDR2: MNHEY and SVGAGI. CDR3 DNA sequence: TGTGCCAGCAGTTACTCGATCGCGGAAGTCATGTACGAGCAGTACTTC. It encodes CASSYSIAEVMYEQYF.

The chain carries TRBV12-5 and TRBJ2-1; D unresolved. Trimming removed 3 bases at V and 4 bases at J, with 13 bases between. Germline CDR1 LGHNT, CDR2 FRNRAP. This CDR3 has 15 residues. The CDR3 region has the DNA TGTGCTAGTGGTTTCCGCCAGACTGAGTACAATGAGCAGTTCTTC. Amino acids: CASGFRQTEYNEQFF.

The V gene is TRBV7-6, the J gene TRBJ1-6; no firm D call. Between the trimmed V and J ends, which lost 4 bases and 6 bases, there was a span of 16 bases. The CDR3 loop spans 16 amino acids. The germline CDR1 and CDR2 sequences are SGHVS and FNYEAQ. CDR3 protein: CASSSTTRQTNSPLHF. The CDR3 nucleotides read TGTGCCAGCAGCTCGACAACCCGACAAACTAATTCACCCCTCCACTTT.

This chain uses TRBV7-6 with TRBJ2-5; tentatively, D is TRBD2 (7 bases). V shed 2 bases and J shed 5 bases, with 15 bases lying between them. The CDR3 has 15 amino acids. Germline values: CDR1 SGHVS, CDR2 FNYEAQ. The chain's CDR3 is CASSLSGGFSETQYF. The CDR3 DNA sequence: TGTGCCAGCAGCTTATCGGGGGGCTTTAGCGAGACCCAGTACTTC.

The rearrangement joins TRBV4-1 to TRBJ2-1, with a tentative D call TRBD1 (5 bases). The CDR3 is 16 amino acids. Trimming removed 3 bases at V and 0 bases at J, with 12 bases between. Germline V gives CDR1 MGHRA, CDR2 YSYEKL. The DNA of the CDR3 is TGCGCCAGCAGCCACAGGACACTCAGCTCCTACAATGAGCAGTTCTTC. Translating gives CASSHRTLSSYNEQFF.

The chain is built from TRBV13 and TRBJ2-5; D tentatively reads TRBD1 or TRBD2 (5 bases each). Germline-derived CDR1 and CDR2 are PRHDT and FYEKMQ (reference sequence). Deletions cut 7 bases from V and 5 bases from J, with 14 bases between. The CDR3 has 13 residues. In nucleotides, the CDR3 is TGTGCCAGCATGGTAGAGGGGTCCGAGACCCAGTACTTC. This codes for CASMVEGSETQYF.

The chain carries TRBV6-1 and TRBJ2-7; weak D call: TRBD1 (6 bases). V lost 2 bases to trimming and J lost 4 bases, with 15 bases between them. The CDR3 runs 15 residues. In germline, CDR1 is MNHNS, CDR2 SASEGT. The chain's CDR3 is CASSEPPQGRYEQYF. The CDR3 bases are TGTGCCAGCAGTGAACCACCACAGGGAAGGTACGAGCAGTACTTC.

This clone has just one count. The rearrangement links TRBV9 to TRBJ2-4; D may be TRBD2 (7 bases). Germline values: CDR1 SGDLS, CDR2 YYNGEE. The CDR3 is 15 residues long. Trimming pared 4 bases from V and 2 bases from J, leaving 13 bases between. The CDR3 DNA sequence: TGTGCCAGCAGCATTGGCGGGGGCTCCAAAAACATTCAGTACTTC. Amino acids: CASSIGGGSKNIQYF.